Listed below are T cell receptor beta chains from one sample, sequenced in a study of T cells in localized non-small cell lung cancer. TCRdb's copy holds only in-frame clones and misses some; the assay was immunoSEQ multiplex PCR. The table includes 8,400 or so clones, 80% to 90% detected once. Sequenced here: peripheral blood, sampled before any cancer treatment. These receptors all stem from a male donor aged 60 or over with stage III lung adenocarcinoma. CDR3s include the opening cysteine and the closing phenylalanine or tryptophan. D genes are given only for firm matches. Size values are once, few and many counts, or a class for expanded clones, and some rows have none.

abundance	v_gene	d_gene	j_gene	CDR3nt	CDR3aa
-	TRBV5-6	TRBD2	TRBJ2-2	TGTGCCAGCAGCCGTCGACTAGCGGGGAACACCGGGGAGCTGTTTTTT	CASSRRLAGNTGELFF
-	TRBV18	-	TRBJ1-1	TGTGCCAGCTCACTGAGAAACACTGAAGCTTTCTTT	CASSLRNTEAFF
few	TRBV27	-	TRBJ2-7	TGTGCCAGCAGACCGAGCGGGTTCTCCTACGAGCAGTACTTC	CASRPSGFSYEQYF
-	TRBV27	TRBD2	TRBJ2-7	TGTGCCACATTGGGACTAGCGGGAGTAGAAAGCGAGCAGTACTTC	CATLGLAGVESEQYF
-	TRBV5-1	-	TRBJ2-7	TGCGCCAGCAGGGACGGGGGCTACGAGCAGTACTTC	CASRDGGYEQYF
once	TRBV11-2	TRBD2	TRBJ2-7	TGTGCCAGCAGCCCCGGGACTAGCGGGAGGGAGCAGTACTTC	CASSPGTSGREQYF
-	TRBV7-6	TRBD2	TRBJ2-3	TGTGCCAGCAGCCTTCGTGGGAGCGGGGCTAGCACAGATACGCAGTATTTT	CASSLRGSGASTDTQYF
-	TRBV28	TRBD2	TRBJ2-1	TGTGCCAGCAGGTTGACTAGCGGGAGTGGGTCCTACAATGAGCAGTTCTTC	CASRLTSGSGSYNEQFF
-	TRBV7-9	-	TRBJ1-1	TGTGCCAGCAGCTTAATCCGGACGGCGAACACTGAAGCTTTCTTT	CASSLIRTANTEAFF
-	TRBV5-1	TRBD1	TRBJ1-3	TGCGCCAGCAGCACCGGGACAGGGCCCACTGGAAACACCATATATTTT	CASSTGTGPTGNTIYF
-	TRBV6-4	-	TRBJ1-1	TGTGCCAGCAGTGACTGGGGTAGTGAAGCTTTCTTT	CASSDWGSEAFF
-	TRBV5-1	-	TRBJ2-5	TGCGCCAGCAGCTTGGTCGGCGGAGGGGCTCAAGAGACCCAGTACTTC	CASSLVGGGAQETQYF
large	TRBV7-9	TRBD2	TRBJ2-1	TGTGCCAGCAGCCTAGCGGTGGGCTACAATGAGCAGTTCTTC	CASSLAVGYNEQFF
-	TRBV10-1	-	TRBJ1-1	TGCGCCAGCAGTGATGGCAGCACCGACACTGAAGCTTTCTTT	CASSDGSTDTEAFF
-	TRBV10-2	-	TRBJ1-4	TGCGCCAGCAGTGGGGAACGACAGTCACCCGGTGAAAAACTGTTTTTT	CASSGERQSPGEKLFF
-	TRBV4-2	TRBD2	TRBJ2-1	TGTGCCAGCAGCAGAACTAGCGGGGACAATGAGCAGTTCTTC	CASSRTSGDNEQFF
-	TRBV28	TRBD2	TRBJ2-2	TGTGCCAGCAGTCGTAACCCGGGACTACGCAAGAGCGGGGAGCTGTTTTTT	CASSRNPGLRKSGELFF
-	TRBV7-2	TRBD2	TRBJ2-7	TGTGCCAGCAGCTTTGGCGGGGGCTCCTACGAGCAGTACTTC	CASSFGGGSYEQYF
-	TRBV4-2	TRBD2	TRBJ2-3	TGTGCCAGCAGCCTCTCTCAGCGGGAGGGCGGAAATACGCAGTATTTT	CASSLSQREGGNTQYF
-	TRBV4-3	-	TRBJ2-1	TGCGCCAGCAGCCCCGACCCTAGGACGGTTGAGCAGTTCTTC	CASSPDPRTVEQFF
-	TRBV2	-	TRBJ2-1	TGTGCCAGCGAAGGTGAGCAGTTCTTC	CASEGEQFF
-	TRBV19	-	TRBJ1-2	TGTGCCAGTAGTATAGGTGGTGCTAACTATGGCTACACCTTC	CASSIGGANYGYTF
-	TRBV7-9	TRBD2	TRBJ2-5	TGTGCCAGCAGCTCGGTACTAGCGGGGGGGGCTCGGCGGGAGACCCAGTACTTC	CASSSVLAGGARRETQYF
-	TRBV2	-	TRBJ2-1	TGTGCCAGCAGTCCCGGGACCCCAACTTACAATGAGCAGTTCTTC	CASSPGTPTYNEQFF
once	TRBV5-1	-	TRBJ2-3	TGCGCCAGCAGCTTGAGCGGTAGGACAGATACGCAGTATTTT	CASSLSGRTDTQYF
-	TRBV29-1	TRBD1	TRBJ2-7	TGCAGCGTTGCGCAGGGGGCCTACGAGCAGTACTTC	CSVAQGAYEQYF